The present entry profiles one T cell receptor (beta chain) with its context. Its antigen is not yet known. No per-base quality is available; no much larger clone lies one base away. The data originate from a study of T cells in tuberculosis (dated by TCRdb to 2016 to 2018). At the level of the whole study: The study combined CD1B tetramers and high-throughput TCR immunosequencing to characterize T cells specific for the mycobacterial lipid antigen glucose monomycolate (GMM). PBMC from active tuberculosis patients were archived either before standard anti-tuberculosis treatment began or within 7 days of the start of that treatment. With 9 to 11 people per group, a South African clinical cohort compared IGRA-negative adolescents, IGRA-positive adolescents with latent tuberculosis, and adults with active tuberculosis. The full study reports these points: Clinical samples were chosen by availability of cryopreserved specimens, and active tuberculosis cases were adults while controls were adolescents. Smaller NN-distances were partly driven by shorter CDR3-alpha lengths in active tuberculosis patients, and statistical significance was not reached for the TCR-beta difference. Compared with IGRA-negative controls, TCR-alpha repertoires from active tuberculosis had smaller mean NN-distances to GMM-specific TCRs, which suggests that these TCRs underwent clonal expansion. Using GEM motif frequencies, a classifier achieved approximately 73% accuracy, whereas a classifier built on the diverse GMM-specific repertoire got to approximately 87% accuracy (AUROC around 0.88).

The time point label, read with the paper, signifies: new active TB diagnosis, blood taken before or within 7 days of starting treatment. Patients with active tuberculosis were defined as newly diagnosed, HIV-seronegative South African adults aged 18 years or older. Confirmation of active tuberculosis came from positive sputum smear microscopy and/or a positive M. tuberculosis culture. Immunosequencing was performed on unsorted cryopreserved PBMC, with some 100,000 T cells per clinical donor covered on average. The immunoSEQ multiplex PCR assay was used to generate TCR libraries, with TCR-beta and/or TCR-alpha/delta assays applied to each sample. The Illumina high-throughput platform was used to sequence the amplified TCR libraries. Per the original workflow: Clustering and dimensionality reduction were performed using pairwise TCRdist distances among GMM-specific receptors from ex vivo sorted or in vitro expanded T cells. The score assigned to each clinical repertoire was mean NN-distance, meaning the average TCRdist to the nearest 10% of tetramer-positive reference sequences. To compute GEM TCR motif frequency, the fraction of unique TCRs matching known GEM sequences by V/J usage and CDR3 length was calculated. Linear discriminant analysis with leave-one-out cross-validation, implemented in scikit-learn, was used to classify active tuberculosis. Entries here come from immuneACCESS through TCRdb and include only in-frame sequences with V and J called. Some clones fail to appear in such tables; in the studies checked, an unresolved V gene covers under half of the shortfall, and the cause of the remainder is unknown. V and J calls plus clone size are reproduced from that table; the DNA served to infer D and trimming. The table for this sample lists about 34,000 clones; 80% to 95% of them were counted only once. The ten largest clones take up less than 2.5% of the sample.

CDR1 SNHLY and CDR2 FYNNEI are derived from the germline V gene. V is clipped by 7 bases and J by 4 bases, and the sequence between their germline boundaries is 19 bases long. The CDR3 covers 15 residues, taking in both the cysteine and the phenylalanine. CDR3 DNA only is kept here, 45 bases in frame from base 1. The receptor was derived from an adult with tuberculosis. The chain is assembled from TRBV2 and TRBJ2-5; TRBD1 might be the D gene, on 7 matching bases. The input for sequencing was PBMCs, taken at tuberculosis diagnosis. CDR3 reads: CASIFVPGGRETQYF. The bases read TGTGCCAGCATTTTTGTTCCAGGGGGGAGAGAGACCCAGTACTTC.